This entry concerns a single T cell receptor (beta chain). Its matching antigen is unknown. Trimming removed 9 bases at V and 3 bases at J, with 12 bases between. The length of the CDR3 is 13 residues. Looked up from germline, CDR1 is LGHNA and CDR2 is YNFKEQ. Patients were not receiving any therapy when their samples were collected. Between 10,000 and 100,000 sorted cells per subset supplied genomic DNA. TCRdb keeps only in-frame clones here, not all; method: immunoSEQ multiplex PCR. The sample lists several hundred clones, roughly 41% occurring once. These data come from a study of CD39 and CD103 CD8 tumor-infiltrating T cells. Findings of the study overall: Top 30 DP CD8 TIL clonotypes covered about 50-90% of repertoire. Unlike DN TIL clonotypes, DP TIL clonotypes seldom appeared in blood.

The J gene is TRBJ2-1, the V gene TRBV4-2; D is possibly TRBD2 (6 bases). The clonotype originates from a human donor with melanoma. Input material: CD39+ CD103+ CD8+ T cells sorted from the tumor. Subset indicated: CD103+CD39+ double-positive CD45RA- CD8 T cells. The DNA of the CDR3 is TGTGCCAGTCGTAGCGGAGACTACAATGAGCAGTTCTTC. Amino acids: CASRSGDYNEQFF.